This T cell receptor beta chain was observed in a study of blood T cells in healthy people across ages. Primed by a sample-barcoded 5' primer and a J-beta primer mix, a second PCR proceeded for about 7 to 12 cycles. TCRdb independently ran MiXCR on the 5' RACE reads; one entry per CDR3 protein. Here the sample spans approximately 670,000 distinct CDR3 sequences, about 43% being singletons. Germline CDR1 is SGHTA and CDR2 is FQGNSA. The CDR3 totals 16 residues. Every participating donor contributed 8.5 to 10 milliliters of peripheral blood through a draw. The authors extracted at least 5 micrograms of total RNA per sample. Regarding this clonotype: The junction departs from germline at one end; a sequencing error may be responsible.

The rearrangement uses TRBV7-2 and TRBJ2-3; D is ambiguous. This TCR came from an elderly man in good health. The sequencing sample was made of blood. The CDR3 nucleotides are TGTGCCAGCAGCTCCCAAGGGCCTTCGATTTCAGATGCGCAGTATTTT. It specifies CASSSQGPSISDAQYF.